The present T cell receptor (beta chain) was sequenced within a study of vaccination effects on CD4 cells after COVID-19. Turning to the study itself: The post-vaccine samples were taken, at the median, 72 days after the second dose.

The V and J ends lost 5 bases and 0 bases respectively, with 12 bases between them. The germline CDR1 and CDR2 sequences are SGHRS and YFSETQ. CDR3 size: 14 residues. Repertoires were generated with immunoSEQ multiplex PCR, while TCRdb's copy carries only in-frame clones and drops some. The table shows approximately 70,000 clones, with around 80% occurring only once. Sequencing was preceded by expansion of antigen-specific CD4+ T cells with viral peptide pools in the ViraFEST assay. Subsequent to 10 days of culture, CD4+ T cells were isolated. Participants received two doses of either the BNT162b2 or mRNA-1273 vaccine. Nobody among the vaccine recipients had prior SARS-CoV-2 infection (nucleocapsid antibodies were negative). Supplemented with about 10 IU/ml IL-2 and roughly 10 ug/ml peptides, 2 million to 2.5 million PBMC per well were kept in culture. As to this clone: Its specificity is not known.

The chain recombines TRBV5-1 with TRBJ2-7; D is perhaps TRBD1 (6 bases). This TCR was recovered from a human donor who received a COVID-19 vaccine. Sample: CD4+ T cells from PBMCs cultured with HCoV-229E spike peptides, taken after COVID-19 vaccination. The chain's CDR3 is CASSFDRSSYEQYV. DNA of the CDR3: TGCGCCAGCAGTTTTGACAGGAGCTCCTACGAGCAGTACGTC.